This passage covers 5 T cell receptor beta chains from one sample sequenced in a study of Tregs in tolerant kidney transplant recipients. Using immunoSEQ multiplex PCR, the repertoire was profiled, and TCRdb retains in-frame clones only, with some absent. The sample carries approximately 260,000 clones, about 86% recorded once. Sequenced material: CD4+ T cells from blood. The receptor set was obtained from a human donor in good health.

The rearrangement joins TRBV25-1 to TRBJ1-2, with D unresolved. Germline loops: CDR1 MGHDK, CDR2 SYGVNS. The CDR3 has 15 residues. Trimming pared 3 bases from V and 4 bases from J, leaving 15 bases between. In DNA form, the CDR3 reads TGTGCCAGCAGTGACATTTGGACGGACCGCTATGGCTACACCTTC. As protein: CASSDIWTDRYGYTF.

This clone was recorded only once. This sequence joins TRBV27 and TRBJ1-3, with D possibly matching TRBD1 (5 bases). Trimming took off 3 bases at V and 7 bases at J, with 10 bases between the two ends. CDR3 length: 13 amino acids. In germline, CDR1 is MNHEY, CDR2 SMNVEV (reference sequence). The CDR3 DNA reads as TGTGCCAGCAGTTTTGGACGGGGGAACACCATATATTTT. Its protein product is CASSFGRGNTIYF.

The rearrangement uses TRBV9 and TRBJ2-1, with TRBD2 identical over 10 bases. Germline V lookup: CDR1 SGDLS, CDR2 YYNGEE. The CDR3 spans 15 residues. V was clipped by 3 bases and J by 5 bases; unmatched bases: 5. CDR3 residues: CASSAGLARHNEQFF. The CDR3 nucleotides read TGTGCCAGCAGCGCGGGACTAGCGCGCCACAATGAGCAGTTCTTC.

The chain joins TRBV18 to TRBJ2-7; the D gene could be TRBD1 or TRBD2 (6 bases each). With 2 bases removed from V and 6 bases from J, the gap between germline ends came to 14 bases. CDR1 is KGHSH, CDR2 LQKENI, per germline. CDR3 length: 14 residues. DNA of the CDR3: TGTGCCAGCTCACCAACAGGGACTCCCGTCGAGCAGTACTTC. It encodes CASSPTGTPVEQYF.

The chain is built from TRBV10-3 and TRBJ1-5; 10 bases fit TRBD1. This CDR3 spans 19 amino acids. Germline V lookup: CDR1 ENHRY, CDR2 SYGVKD. J was trimmed by 0 bases and V by 10 bases; bases with no gene match: 18. CDR3 region: CATGQLGGTGAYSNQPQHF. As DNA, the CDR3 is TGTGCCACCGGTCAACTCGGGGGGACAGGGGCTTATAGCAATCAGCCCCAGCATTTT.